This TCR beta chain was recorded in a study of a mutant IDH1 vaccine in newly diagnosed glioma. With respect to this clone: Its antigen remains unidentified.

Time point denoted: week 35, safety follow-up. Topical imiquimod accompanied each vaccine dose, which consisted of 300 ug of mutant IDH1 20-mer peptide. Germline loops: CDR1 SGHRS, CDR2 YFSETQ. V lost 4 bases, J lost 1 base, and 11 bases lay in between. The CDR3 sequence is 14 residues long. The table came from immunoSEQ multiplex PCR; TCRdb's copy has only in-frame clones and leaves some out. The repertoire has more than 35,000 clones, about 76% of them found once; the top ten carry 4.5% to 5.5%. The chain links TRBV5-1 to TRBJ1-2, with a tentative D call TRBD1 (6 bases). The sequence was collected from a woman in her thirties or forties with glioma. Some clones in this sample may be carry-over from other donors' samples. The sample in question was PBMCs, obtained from a glioma patient whose treatment included an IDH1 peptide vaccine. The CDR3 spells CASSGDIFNYGYTF. CDR3 in DNA: TGCGCCAGCAGCGGGGACATATTTAACTATGGCTACACCTTC.